Reported below is one TCR beta chain. Antigen unknown. MiXCR, run by TCRdb on the 5' RACE reads, gives a single entry per CDR3 protein. Among roughly 50,000 distinct CDR3 sequences listed, approximately 9.5% were seen once. The record originates from a study of T-cell memory formation after mild COVID-19. About the research overall: TCR clusters showed largely donor specificity.

Looked up from germline, CDR1 is LGHDT and CDR2 is YNNKEL (reference sequence). There are 14 residues in the CDR3. The ends were cut back, 8 bases at V and 6 bases at J, with 18 bases in the middle. Points from the study as a whole: SARS-CoV-2 specificity of second-wave clones peaking day 37 was unconfirmed. Researchers report contracting CD4+ clones mostly in CM and EM, with CD8+ clones in EMRA.

The source of this sequence is a young man who had mild COVID-19 (a few samples of this study predate the infection). Cell type and time point are not known. Sample: PBMCs or a T cell subset sorted from them (not recorded which). The genes are TRBV3-1 and TRBJ2-3; TRBD2 might be the D (5 bases). CDR3 sequence: CASAVSASPDTQYF. In DNA form, the CDR3 reads TGTGCCAGCGCGGTTAGCGCCTCCCCGGATACGCAGTATTTT.